A single sample is the source of the 19 T cell receptor beta chains below, sequenced in a study of blood T cells in healthy people across ages. It was with a sample-barcoded 5' primer and a J-beta primer mix that a second PCR of about 6 to 12 cycles was run. TCRdb reprocessed the 5' RACE reads with MiXCR, giving one entry per CDR3 protein. In the table there are nearly 1 million distinct CDR3 sequences, about 53% of which are singletons. Sequenced: blood. Source of these receptors: an older woman in good health.

The rearrangement links TRBV12-3 or TRBV12-4 to TRBJ1-1; 9 bases map to TRBD1. Unmatched junction bases numbered 4, after V lost 4 bases and J lost 4 bases. CDR3 length: 14 residues. CDR3 coding DNA: TGTGCCAGCAGTTGGACAGGGGTTGGCACTGAAGCTTTCTTT. Encoded protein: CASSWTGVGTEAFF.

Concerning this clonotype itself: Compared with germline, one end of the junction differs, possibly owing to a read error. The chain recombines TRBV2 with TRBJ2-3; 7 nucleotides align to TRBD2. Per germline, CDR1 SNHLY and CDR2 FYNNEI. The CDR3 consists of 15 residues. The CDR3 is CANSDRGRRTDTQYF. The DNA of the CDR3 is TGTGCCAACAGTGATCGCGGGAGAAGGACAGATACGCAGTATTTT.

This clonotype was detected a few times. This chain connects TRBV28 to TRBJ2-7, with 9 bases fitting TRBD2. This CDR3 region has 15 residues. Germline CDR1 and CDR2: MDHEN and SYDVKM. V dropped 3 bases and J dropped 2; count of bases not matched to a gene: 5. The CDR3: CASSLASGATYEQYF. The CDR3 nucleotides read TGTGCCAGCAGTTTGGCTAGCGGGGCGACCTACGAGCAGTACTTC.

The genes are TRBV20-1 and TRBJ2-3; perhaps TRBD2 as D (5 bases). The V and J ends lost 3 bases and 2 bases respectively, with 9 bases between them. The CDR3 runs to 13 residues. CDR1 and CDR2 from the germline V gene are DFQATT and SNEGSKA (reference sequence). CDR3: CSASGDTTDTQYF. The CDR3, as DNA: TGCAGTGCTAGCGGGGATACCACAGATACGCAGTATTTT.

This clonotype was detected a few times. The CDR3 is CASSQTGVISEQYF. DNA of the CDR3: TGCGCCAGCAGCCAAACAGGGGTTATTAGCGAGCAGTACTTC. The rearrangement links TRBV4-1 to TRBJ2-7; 7 positions match TRBD1. The CDR3 length is 14 residues. V was clipped by 2 bases and J by 6 bases; unmatched bases: 7. Germline loops: CDR1 MGHRA, CDR2 YSYEKL.

The chain is built from TRBV4-2 and TRBJ2-2; a weak D match, TRBD2 (6 bases). The CDR3 totals 16 residues. Germline loops: CDR1 LGHNA, CDR2 YNFKEQ. V lost 4 bases and J 0 bases, leaving 12 bases between the germline ends. The CDR3 sequence: CASSRSSGANTGELFF. The DNA for the CDR3 is TGTGCCAGCAGCCGGAGTAGCGGAGCGAACACCGGGGAGCTGTTTTTT.

The V call is TRBV24-1, the J call TRBJ2-1; D uncertain. Germline V gives CDR1 KGHDR, CDR2 SFDVKD. Trimming stripped 4 bases from V and 1 base from J, with 13 bases between. This CDR3 comprises 16 residues. The chain's CDR3 is CATSEFPSVSYNEQFF. As DNA, the CDR3 is TGTGCCACCAGTGAATTTCCTAGTGTTTCCTACAATGAGCAGTTCTTC.

The genes are TRBV7-8 and TRBJ2-3; TRBD2 is a possible D gene (5 bases). The CDR3 spans 15 residues. CDR1 is SGHVS, CDR2 FQNEAQ, per germline. The ends were cut back, 3 bases at V and 9 bases at J, with 19 bases in the middle. This chain's CDR3 is CASSFPTTRGKTQYF. The CDR3, as DNA: TGTGCCAGCAGCTTCCCCACCACTCGGGGTAAAACGCAGTATTTT.

Here the CDR3 reads CSARPGAGNSYNEQFF. The CDR3 coding sequence is TGCAGTGCTAGACCTGGGGCGGGAAACTCCTACAATGAGCAGTTCTTC. The chain recombines TRBV20-1 with TRBJ2-1; a possible D gene is TRBD2 (6 bases). This CDR3 is 16 amino acids long. V shed 2 bases and J shed 0 bases, with 14 bases lying between them. Germline CDR1 is DFQATT and CDR2 is SNEGSKA (reference sequence).

In this sample, this clonotype turned up a few times. This sequence joins TRBV4-1 and TRBJ2-7; D possibly corresponds to TRBD2 (5 bases). Trimming stripped 0 bases from V and 4 bases from J, with 13 bases between. CDR1 and CDR2 (germline): MGHRA, YSYEKL. The CDR3 contains 15 residues. As DNA, the CDR3 is TGCGCCAGCAGCCAAGAGGGGAGTCGGAGGTACGAGCAGTACTTC. Encoded protein: CASSQEGSRRYEQYF.

The chain has TRBV28 and TRBJ2-1; D is ambiguous. The CDR3 has 17 amino acids. With 3 bases removed from V and 1 base from J, the gap between germline ends came to 16 bases. Germline CDR1 reads MDHEN; CDR2 reads SYDVKM. CDR3 amino acids: CASSFVGLGSSYNEQFF. As DNA, the CDR3 is TGTGCCAGCAGTTTCGTTGGCCTTGGGTCTTCCTACAATGAGCAGTTCTTC.

J is TRBJ1-6 and V is TRBV2, with D perhaps matching TRBD1 (6 bases). The V gene's germline CDR1 is SNHLY and CDR2 FYNNEI. This CDR3 has 18 amino acids. V shed 10 bases and J shed 0 bases, with 22 bases lying between them. The CDR3 sequence is CAIPRGGATSSYNSPLHF. In DNA form, the CDR3 reads TGTGCCATCCCTAGGGGGGGGGCGACTAGCTCCTATAATTCACCCCTCCACTTT.

The rearrangement links TRBV28 to TRBJ1-2; D uncertain. The CDR3 totals 15 residues. Per germline, CDR1 MDHEN and CDR2 SYDVKM. Trimming removed 3 bases at V and 1 base at J, with 12 bases between. CDR3 nucleotide sequence: TGTGCCAGCAGTTTTTATAGCGATTTTAACTATGGCTACACCTTC. This gives the protein CASSFYSDFNYGYTF.

The rearrangement links TRBV2 to TRBJ2-2; 7 nucleotides align to TRBD1. The CDR3 extends over 17 amino acids. The J segment lost 2 bases and the V segment lost 10 bases, leaving 16 bases of the junction unmatched. Looked up from germline, CDR1 is SNHLY and CDR2 is FYNNEI. The CDR3 nucleotides are TGTGCCACTAGAACCTTGACCGGGACAGTTAACACCGGGGAGCTGTTTTTT. Its translation: CATRTLTGTVNTGELFF.

The V and J genes are TRBV20-1 and TRBJ2-2, with 7 nucleotides matching TRBD2. This CDR3 is built from 15 residues. CDR1 is DFQATT and CDR2 is SNEGSKA in the germline V gene (reference sequence). Losses at the gene ends were 6 bases for V and 7 bases for J; bases not matched to a gene: 14. CDR3 coding DNA: TGCAGTGCGGAGGGCCTTACTAGCGAAGTCGGGGAGCTGTTTTTT. This sequence encodes CSAEGLTSEVGELFF.

This clonotype occurred many times. The J gene is TRBJ2-7, the V gene TRBV28; TRBD2 matches at 7 bases. V gave up 6 bases and J gave up 4 bases; unmatched junction bases: 9. Germline CDR1 reads MDHEN; CDR2 reads SYDVKM. This CDR3 is 14 amino acids long. The DNA of the CDR3 is TGTGCCAGCAGAAAGGCGGGAGACCCTTACGAGCAGTACTTC. Protein sequence: CASRKAGDPYEQYF.

The chain recombines TRBV5-1 with TRBJ2-4; a possible D gene is TRBD1 (6 bases). The J call is doubtful: the DNA matches TRBJ2-7 better. CDR1 and CDR2 (germline): SGHRS, YFSETQ. There are 14 residues in the CDR3. CDR3 coding DNA: TGCGCCAGCAGCTTTGGGGGCGCGATCTACGAGCAGTACTTC. Its protein product is CASSFGGAIYEQYF.

The chain's CDR3 is CASRDHRGYGYTF. The DNA for the CDR3 is TGTGCCAGCAGGGACCACAGGGGCTATGGCTACACCTTC. This chain connects TRBV27 to TRBJ1-2, with TRBD1 matching over 7 bases. The germline gives CDR1 MNHEY, CDR2 SMNVEV (reference sequence). Trimming cost V 6 bases and J 4 bases; bases outside gene matches: 5. This CDR3 region has 13 residues.

This clonotype was observed a handful of times. V and J are TRBV4-3 and TRBJ1-2, with a weak D call TRBD1 (5 bases). Looked up from germline, CDR1 is LGHNA and CDR2 is YSLEER. V was trimmed by 4 bases and J by 8 bases, leaving 14 bases between them. The CDR3 has 13 amino acids. DNA for the CDR3: TGCGCCAGCAGCCCGGGACGGCAGAGCGGCTACACCTTC. It is translated as CASSPGRQSGYTF.